This TCR beta chain was recovered during a study of liver allograft versus peripheral blood T cells. Study background: What was compared were the T cell receptor repertoires in transplanted livers and those in the peripheral blood of recipients.

TCRdb used MiXCR to reprocess the reads, holding one entry per CDR3 protein. The repertoire holds around 1,700 distinct CDR3 sequences, with about 15% as singletons. Note on this clonotype: Its target is unknown.

Whole-study findings and limits: Reportedly, the T cell receptor repertoires present inside liver allografts differed from those in peripheral blood.

Germline V gene lookup returns CDR1 LNHDA and CDR2 SQIVND (reference sequence). V dropped 7 bases and J dropped 6; count of bases not matched to a gene: 13. This CDR3 has 15 residues. The J gene is TRBJ1-1, the V gene TRBV19; 8 nucleotides agree with TRBD1. The TCR comes from a human patient who had a liver transplant. Some T cells may originate from the graft donor. CDR3 DNA sequence: TGTGCCAGTACAGTGCAGGATGACAGGGGCTCTGAAGCTTTCTTT. As protein: CASTVQDDRGSEAFF.